Sequencing of this TCR beta chain was carried out in a study of blood T cell repertoires in COVID-19. The wider study: Specimens from acute and convalescent COVID-19 originated in the United States, Italy and Spain. T cells, B-cell-depleted T cells, or PBMCs supplied cDNA or gDNA.

Original processing methods: The assay estimated nucleated cells by amplifying reference gene primers. TCRdb's copy holds only in-frame clones and misses some; the assay was immunoSEQ multiplex PCR. V and J calls and clone size are as listed in that table; D and trimming were resolved from the DNA. The profile shows about 82,000 clones, 85% of them singletons. Germline V lookup: CDR1 MNHEY, CDR2 SVGAGI. V trimming: 6 bases; J trimming: 7 bases; junction bases outside the gene matches: 8. This CDR3 spans 13 amino acids. The V and J genes are TRBV6-5 and TRBJ1-1; 7 bases map to TRBD1. The clonotype originates from a man aged 80 or over with active or convalescent COVID-19. Sequencing used peripheral blood. The DNA for the CDR3 is TGTGCCAGCAGCTACGACAGGGAGAGTGAAGCTTTCTTT. This gives the protein CASSYDRESEAFF.